This T cell receptor (beta chain) came from a study of shared clonotypes between healthy human individuals. Notes on this clone: The antigen is not known.

Study outcomes and limitations: Memory subsets generally showed lower estimated richness than naive subsets.

J was trimmed by 10 bases and V by 7 bases; bases with no gene match: 17. The CDR3 contains 16 residues. Germline loops: CDR1 SGHRS, CDR2 YFSETQ. Using about 220 ng DNA, around 30,000 T cell genomes, the sorted-subset replicate PCRs were run. The table came from immunoSEQ multiplex PCR; TCRdb's copy has only in-frame clones and leaves some out. Of fewer than 2.5 million clones listed, 93% are singletons. Sequencing was performed on naive CD4+ T cells from PBMCs. The subset was: CD45RA+ positively selected. V is TRBV5-1 and J is TRBJ2-1, with 10 bases identical to TRBD2. The clonotype comes from a man between 18 and 29 years old in good health. Some clones in this sample may be carry-over from other donors' samples. The CDR3 DNA reads TGCGCCAGCGGGGACTTAAAAGCGGGAGGGCCGCGGGAGCAGTTCTTC. Residues: CASGDLKAGGPREQFF.